What follows are 29 T cell receptor beta chains derived from one specimen sequenced in a study of control samples from healthy donors and cancer patients. Generated by immunoSEQ multiplex PCR, the TCRdb table keeps only in-frame clones and is missing some. The sample contains some 200,000 clones, roughly 93% of which appear only once. Source material: blood. These receptors were obtained from a man younger than 35 in good health.

The genes are TRBV10-3 and TRBJ2-7; TRBD1 matches at 9 bases. The germline V gene encodes CDR1 ENHRY and CDR2 SYGVKD. The CDR3 is 15 residues long. The junction had 5 bases not matched to a gene; V was cut back by 0 bases and J by 5 bases. Written as DNA, the CDR3 is TGTGCCATCAGTGAGTCGATACAGGGGGCCCACGAGCAGTACTTC. Its protein is CAISESIQGAHEQYF.

The chain recombines TRBV7-2 with TRBJ2-7, with a tentative D call TRBD1 (6 bases). Deletions cut 6 bases from V and 0 bases from J, with 18 bases between. Germline lookup yields CDR1 SGHTA and CDR2 FQGNSA. This CDR3 has 16 residues. CDR3: CASRLSGATSSYEQYF. CDR3 sequence (DNA): TGTGCCAGCAGGCTATCAGGGGCAACCAGCTCCTACGAGCAGTACTTC.

The chain couples TRBV18 to TRBJ1-1; unclear D gene. V lost 3 bases and J lost 0, with 17 bases in between. Germline CDR1 KGHSH, CDR2 LQKENI. The CDR3 loop spans 17 amino acids. CDR3 loop: CASSPLSGQGMNTEAFF. Here the CDR3 DNA reads TGTGCCAGCTCACCCCTATCGGGCCAAGGGATGAACACTGAAGCTTTCTTT.

The CDR3: CASSSHPGQGVNEQFF. In DNA form, the CDR3 reads TGTGCCAGCAGCTCCCACCCCGGACAGGGGGTAAATGAGCAGTTCTTC. The chain is built from TRBV14 and TRBJ2-1; 10 bases line up with TRBD1. The germline V gene encodes CDR1 SGHDN and CDR2 FVKESK. After removal of 5 bases from V and 7 bases from J, the junction contained 11 bases not matched to a gene. The CDR3 sequence is 16 residues long.

The chain carries TRBV9 and TRBJ1-1, with no clear D. The CDR3 has 14 residues. Germline V gives CDR1 SGDLS, CDR2 YYNGEE. With 0 bases removed from V and 0 bases from J, the gap between germline ends came to 6 bases. As DNA, the CDR3 is TGTGCCAGCAGCGTAGCCCAGATGAACACTGAAGCTTTCTTT. Translating gives CASSVAQMNTEAFF.

The gene calls are TRBV11-2 and TRBJ2-3, with D perhaps matching TRBD1 (6 bases). In germline, CDR1 is SGHAT, CDR2 FQNNGV. Deletions cut 1 base from V and 4 bases from J, with 12 bases between. This CDR3 has 15 residues. The CDR3 sequence: CASSLVVGASDTQYF. The CDR3 DNA is TGTGCCAGCAGCTTAGTTGTGGGGGCATCAGATACGCAGTATTTT.

This clone is a singleton in its sample. The chain is built from TRBV27 and TRBJ2-7; TRBD1 or TRBD2 may be the D gene (5 bases each). This CDR3 is built from 10 residues. CDR1 and CDR2 (germline): MNHEY, SMNVEV (reference sequence). The CDR3 DNA reads as TGTGGGGGGATCTCCTACGAGCAGTACTTC. It encodes CGGISYEQYF.

V gene TRBV5-4 combines with J gene TRBJ2-7; the D gene is possibly TRBD2 (5 bases). Germline lookup yields CDR1 SGHNT and CDR2 YYREEE (reference sequence). The CDR3 is made up of 14 amino acids. Trimming cost V 4 bases and J 4 bases, with 15 bases left between them. CDR3 in DNA: TGTGCCAGCAGCCTTTGGACTTCAAGGTACGAGCAGTACTTC. Translated: CASSLWTSRYEQYF.

The gene calls are TRBV19 and TRBJ1-2; D unresolved. Per germline, CDR1 LNHDA and CDR2 SQIVND (reference sequence). This CDR3 is 12 amino acids long. V lost 5 bases to trimming and J lost 5 bases, with 9 bases between them. CDR3 protein: CASSAKTYGYTF. The CDR3 nucleotides are TGTGCCAGTAGTGCCAAGACTTATGGCTACACCTTC.

The chain recombines TRBV5-8 with TRBJ2-3; the match to TRBD2 covers 12 bases. Trimming took 2 bases from V and 6 from J; bases not matched to a gene: 7. Looked up from germline, CDR1 is SGHTS and CDR2 is YDEGEE. The CDR3 totals 16 residues. The CDR3 loop reads CASSFRLAGAGDTQYF. In nucleotides, the CDR3 is TGTGCCAGCAGCTTCCGACTAGCGGGGGCGGGGGATACGCAGTATTTT.

This clone was counted a single time. The chain couples TRBV6-2 or TRBV6-3 to TRBJ1-2, with 8 nucleotides matching TRBD1. The CDR3 has 16 residues. Germline V lookup: CDR1 MNHEY, CDR2 SVGEGT. V shed 6 bases and J 0 bases; nucleotides not matched to a gene: 9. The CDR3 region is CASSHYGTGANYGYTF. In nucleotides, the CDR3 is TGTGCCAGCAGCCACTACGGGACAGGAGCTAACTATGGCTACACCTTC.

In its sample, this clone was seen a few times. This sequence joins TRBV30 and TRBJ1-2; no clear D gene. Germline CDR1 and CDR2: GTSNPN and SVGIG (reference sequence). V lost 0 bases and J lost 4, with 6 bases in between. CDR3 size: 12 residues. Written as DNA, the CDR3 is TGTGCCTGGAGTGTAAGCGGCTATGGCTACACCTTC. Translated: CAWSVSGYGYTF.

The chain joins TRBV28 to TRBJ1-2; no clear D gene. Germline lookup yields CDR1 MDHEN and CDR2 SYDVKM. The CDR3 is made up of 14 amino acids. Trimming removed 4 bases from V and 2 bases from J, with 11 bases in between. The CDR3 DNA is TGTGCCAGCAGTTCCCCGGGAGTAAACTATGGCTACACCTTC. Residues: CASSSPGVNYGYTF.

Worth noting for this clone: This sample also contains other DNA sequences that code for the same CDR3. The chain recombines TRBV3-1 (or the pseudogene TRBV3-2) with TRBJ1-2; unclear D gene. CDR3 length equals 13 residues. The germline V gene encodes CDR1 LGHDT and CDR2 YNNKEL (reference sequence). Trimming left V 1 base short and J 3 bases short, with 6 bases between. The chain's CDR3 is CASSQGLDYGYTF. CDR3 nucleotides: TGTGCCAGCAGCCAAGGGCTTGACTATGGCTACACCTTC.

The chain couples TRBV4-1 to TRBJ1-6; 9 nucleotides line up with TRBD1. The germline V gene has CDR1 MGHRA and CDR2 YSYEKL. There are 15 residues in the CDR3. J gave up 9 bases and V 1 base, and 4 bases lay outside the gene matches. CDR3 residues: CASSQAGTGSSPLHF. DNA for the CDR3: TGCGCCAGCAGCCAAGCAGGGACAGGGAGTTCACCCCTCCACTTT.

V usage is TRBV5-1 and J usage is TRBJ2-2, with 7 bases that match TRBD1. Germline V gives CDR1 SGHRS, CDR2 YFSETQ. The ends lost 4 bases at V and 7 bases at J; junction bases unmatched: 1. This CDR3 spans 12 amino acids. The chain's CDR3 is CASSRDSGELFF. The DNA of the CDR3 is TGCGCCAGCAGCCGGGACAGCGGGGAGCTGTTTTTT. The variable domain in full, completed from reference TRBV5-1 and TRBJ2-2, reads KAGVTQTPRYLIKTRGQQVTLSCSPISGHRSVSWYQQTPGQGLQFLFEYFSETQRNKGNFPGRFSGRQFSNSRSEMNVSTLELGDSALYLCASSRDSGELFFGEGSRLTVL.

V and J are TRBV11-2 and TRBJ2-7; a possible D gene is TRBD2 (6 bases). V was cut by 5 bases and J by 6 bases, with 20 bases left in between. From germline, CDR1 is SGHAT and CDR2 FQNNGV. This CDR3 contains 15 residues. In nucleotides, the CDR3 is TGTGCCAGCAGCCTCCGGGGACTCCGTCTAGGCGAGCAGTACTTC. Protein sequence: CASSLRGLRLGEQYF.

The V call is TRBV19, the J call TRBJ1-2; maybe TRBD1 (5 bases). V lost 6 bases to trimming and J lost 5 bases, with 22 bases between them. Looked up from germline, CDR1 is LNHDA and CDR2 is SQIVND (reference sequence). The CDR3 covers 16 residues. CDR3 in DNA: TGTGCCAGTAGCCCTACCACATCAGGGCTCCAGTATGGCTACACCTTC. Translated, it gives CASSPTTSGLQYGYTF.

J is TRBJ1-5 and V is TRBV27, with D maybe TRBD1 (6 bases). The V and J ends lost 6 bases and 4 bases respectively, with 13 bases between them. There are 14 residues in the CDR3. Germline CDR1 is MNHEY and CDR2 is SMNVEV (reference sequence). This CDR3 is CASSLGGWNQPQHF. In DNA form, the CDR3 reads TGTGCCAGCAGCTTAGGGGGGTGGAATCAGCCCCAGCATTTT.

The chain carries TRBV7-8 and TRBJ2-6; no reliable D call. This CDR3 contains 16 residues. CDR1 and CDR2 (germline): SGHVS, FQNEAQ. V lost 3 bases, J lost 2 bases, and 11 bases lay in between. The CDR3 DNA follows: TGTGCCAGCAGCTTCGCCCAATCTGCTGGGGCCAACGTCCTGACTTTC. It specifies CASSFAQSAGANVLTF.

V is TRBV10-3 and J is TRBJ2-2, with 7 bases aligning to TRBD1. Unmatched junction bases numbered 9, after V lost 6 bases and J lost 2 bases. The CDR3 consists of 16 residues. Germline CDR1 reads ENHRY; CDR2 reads SYGVKD. CDR3 sequence: CAISGEGQLNTGELFF. CDR3 bases: TGTGCCATCAGCGGAGAGGGACAGCTTAACACCGGGGAGCTGTTTTTT.

V gene TRBV25-1 combines with J gene TRBJ2-3; D is ambiguous. Deletions cut 6 bases from V and 2 bases from J, with 6 bases between. The CDR3 loop spans 12 amino acids. In germline, CDR1 is MGHDK, CDR2 SYGVNS. The CDR3 is CASSLFTDTQYF. The CDR3 DNA follows: TGTGCCAGCAGCCTTTTCACAGATACGCAGTATTTT. Using reference TRBV25-1 and TRBJ2-3 for the parts outside the CDR3, the full variable domain is EADIYQTPRYLVIGTGKKITLECSQTMGHDKMYWYQQDPGMELHLIHYSYGVNSTEKGDLSSESTVSRIRTEHFPLTLESARPSHTSQYLCASSLFTDTQYFGPGTRLTVL.

The CDR3 DNA sequence: TGTGCCAGCAGTGATCGACCGAGTCGAGGGGAAAAACTGTTTTTT. It translates to CASSDRPSRGEKLFF. This chain uses TRBV6-1 with TRBJ1-4; D gene ambiguous. The V end was cut by 3 bases, the J end by 8 bases, with 16 bases between. The CDR3 sequence is 15 residues long. Germline V CDR1 and CDR2: MNHNS, SASEGT.

This chain uses TRBV5-1 with TRBJ1-6, with 10 bases aligning to TRBD1. V lost 4 bases, J lost 9 bases, and 7 bases stayed unmatched. Germline loops: CDR1 SGHRS, CDR2 YFSETQ. The CDR3 consists of 15 residues. CDR3: CASSVETGGSSPLHF. CDR3 DNA: TGCGCCAGCAGCGTAGAGACAGGGGGCAGTTCACCCCTCCACTTT.

The gene calls are TRBV19 and TRBJ1-5, with D unclear. The CDR3 loop spans 15 amino acids. CDR1 and CDR2 (germline): LNHDA, SQIVND (reference sequence). The V gene lost 3 bases and the J gene lost 3 bases, with 12 bases spanning the gap. The CDR3, as DNA: TGTGCCAGTAGTATCAAGGGCGTAAACAATCAGCCCCAGCATTTT. This encodes CASSIKGVNNQPQHF.

This sequence joins TRBV30 and TRBJ2-1; 9 nucleotides agree with TRBD2. The ends lost 2 bases at V and 10 bases at J; junction bases unmatched: 12. The CDR3 covers 15 residues. Germline V gene lookup returns CDR1 GTSNPN and CDR2 SVGIG (reference sequence). The CDR3 bases are TGTGCCTGGAGTCTTGGCGGGGGGGAGACAGACGAGCAGTTCTTC. It codes for CAWSLGGGETDEQFF.

The chain combines TRBV5-5 with TRBJ1-2; D might be TRBD1 (6 bases). The CDR3 is 14 amino acids. Trimming took off 0 bases at V and 12 bases at J, with 18 bases between the two ends. Germline CDR1 reads SGHKS; CDR2 reads YYEKEE (reference sequence). CDR3 region: CASSLVEGGVYNTF. CDR3 in DNA: TGTGCCAGCAGCTTGGTTGAAGGGGGTGTGTATAACACCTTC.

The chain recombines TRBV7-9 with TRBJ2-3, with D hard to call. The CDR3 loop spans 12 amino acids. Trimming took off 5 bases at V and 2 bases at J, with 5 bases between the two ends. The germline CDR1 and CDR2 sequences are SEHNR and FQNEAQ (reference sequence). CDR3 amino acids: CASSAVTDTQYF. The CDR3, as DNA: TGTGCCAGCAGCGCGGTCACAGATACGCAGTATTTT.

The chain has TRBV15 and TRBJ2-1; no reliable D call. CDR1 is LNHNV, CDR2 YYDKDF, per germline (reference sequence). CDR3 length: 9 residues. Trimming removed 0 bases from V and 14 bases from J, with 2 bases in between. CDR3 sequence (DNA): TGTGCCACCAGCAGAGATGAGTTCTTC. Encoded protein: CATSRDEFF.